What follows describes a single TCR beta chain. Its antigen remains unknown. TCRdb's copy holds only in-frame clones and misses some; the assay was immunoSEQ multiplex PCR. Counted here are some 45,000 clones, roughly 86% occurring once; the ten biggest clones make up over 8%. The sample belongs to a study of PD-1 blockade in classical Hodgkin lymphoma. Deletions cut 5 bases from V and 0 bases from J, with 10 bases between. The CDR3 totals 14 residues. The V gene's germline CDR1 is SEHNR and CDR2 FQNEAQ (reference sequence). Notes on the study in general: Possible causes of repertoire differences, disease activity or prior therapy, remain undefined.

The patients all showed relapse after autologous stem cell transplantation, while their brentuximab vedotin exposure varied. The chain has TRBV7-9 and TRBJ1-2; D is unclear. The TCR originated in a human donor with classical Hodgkin lymphoma. The specimen was peripheral blood mononuclear cells (PBMCs), collected at baseline. The CDR3 region has the DNA TGTGCCAGCAGCCAACCGGCCACTAACTATGGCTACACCTTC. It is translated as CASSQPATNYGYTF.